One and the same sample provided the 22 T cell receptor beta chains below, sequenced in a study of beta chain features in type 1 diabetes. What was sequenced were expressed TCRB transcripts, since all of the isolated RNA had been reverse transcribed. Measured with immunoSEQ multiplex PCR; TCRdb has only the in-frame clones, and not every one. The sample shows under 300,000 clones, 25% to 30% of them seen only once. Sequencing was done on a sample of central memory CD4+ T cells from blood. The origin of the receptors is a man aged 30 to 45 in good health.

This clone has only a few counts. The rearrangement joins TRBV28 to TRBJ1-2; no clear D. V was shortened by 6 bases and J by 2 bases, with 13 bases between the two germline ends. Germline V gene lookup returns CDR1 MDHEN and CDR2 SYDVKM. This CDR3 has 14 amino acids. The DNA of the CDR3 is TGTGCCAGCAGCCCAAGACGGGAGAACTATGGCTACACCTTC. This encodes CASSPRRENYGYTF.

The chain links TRBV5-4 to TRBJ2-6; the D call may be TRBD1 or TRBD2 (5 bases each). CDR1 is SGHNT and CDR2 is YYREEE in the germline V gene (reference sequence). Deletions cut 5 bases from V and 0 bases from J, with 21 bases between. There are 19 residues in the CDR3. This CDR3 reads CASREARTGPLSGANVLTF. In nucleotides, the CDR3 is TGTGCCAGCAGAGAGGCCAGAACGGGACCGCTCTCTGGGGCCAACGTCCTGACTTTC. Complete variable domain (other parts from reference TRBV5-4 and TRBJ2-6): ETGVTQSPTHLIKTRGQQVTLRCSSQSGHNTVSWYQQALGQGPQFIFQYYREEENGRGNFPPRFSGLQFPNYSSELNVNALELDDSALYLCASREARTGPLSGANVLTFGAGSRLTVL.

This clone turned up a few times. The V call is TRBV30, the J call TRBJ2-2, with unresolved D. V lost 2 bases and J 2 bases, leaving 6 bases between the germline ends. In germline, CDR1 is GTSNPN, CDR2 SVGIG (reference sequence). This CDR3 has 13 amino acids. DNA of the CDR3: TGTGCCTGGAGTCCCAGAAACACCGGGGAGCTGTTTTTT. This sequence encodes CAWSPRNTGELFF.

This clone was detected only a few times. This sample includes further DNA sequences coding for the same CDR3. The chain recombines TRBV5-1 with TRBJ2-1, with a possible D match to TRBD2 (5 bases). Deletions cut 0 bases from V and 9 bases from J, with 7 bases between. Germline CDR1 is SGHRS and CDR2 is YFSETQ. The CDR3 is made up of 12 amino acids. CDR3 protein: CASSLAEGEQFF. The CDR3 DNA is TGCGCCAGCAGCTTGGCTGAGGGTGAGCAGTTCTTC. The full variable domain, with the rest looked up from reference TRBV5-1 and TRBJ2-1, is KAGVTQTPRYLIKTRGQQVTLSCSPISGHRSVSWYQQTPGQGLQFLFEYFSETQRNKGNFPGRFSGRQFSNSRSEMNVSTLELGDSALYLCASSLAEGEQFFGPGTRLTVL.

V gene TRBV14 combines with J gene TRBJ2-3; 9 bases fit TRBD2. Looked up from germline, CDR1 is SGHDN and CDR2 is FVKESK. The CDR3 is 13 amino acids. The CDR3 loop reads CASSSGSRYTQYF. CDR3 DNA: TGTGCTTCGAGTAGCGGGAGTCGGTATACGCAGTATTTT.

This clone showed up just a few times. V usage is TRBV28 and J usage is TRBJ1-5, with a possible D match to TRBD1 (5 bases). The CDR3 length is 14 residues. V was shortened by 5 bases and J by 3 bases, with 11 bases between the two germline ends. Germline V gene data show CDR1 as MDHEN and CDR2 as SYDVKM. CDR3 coding DNA: TGTGCCAGCAGTCCCGGGGGAACCAATCAGCCCCAGCATTTT. Its protein is CASSPGGTNQPQHF.

About this clone: This could be a read error, since a much larger clone is one nucleotide away. The chain couples TRBV29-1 to TRBJ2-4; 14 nucleotides align to TRBD2. V dropped 6 bases and J dropped 1; count of bases not matched to a gene: 11. CDR3 length equals 18 residues. The germline V gene encodes CDR1 SQVTM and CDR2 ANQGSEA. The CDR3 loop reads CSVGTRLAGGHAKNIQYF. DNA for the CDR3: TGCAGCGTCGGCACGCGACTAGCGGGGGGGCATGCCAAAAACATTCAGTACTTC.

This rearrangement joins TRBV30 to TRBJ2-7, with D perhaps TRBD1 or TRBD2 (5 bases each). V lost 0 bases and J 7 bases, leaving 16 bases between the germline ends. The CDR3 has 14 amino acids. Germline V gene data show CDR1 as GTSNPN and CDR2 as SVGIG (reference sequence). CDR3 nucleotide sequence: TGTGCCTGGAGTGTAAGAGGGACCTCTGGTGAGCAGTACTTC. This translates into CAWSVRGTSGEQYF. Full variable domain (outside the CDR3, taken from reference TRBV30 and TRBJ2-7): SQTIHQWPATLVQPVGSPLSLECTVEGTSNPNLYWYRQAAGRGLQLLFYSVGIGQISSEVPQNLSASRPQDRQFILSSKKLLLSDSGFYLCAWSVRGTSGEQYFGPGTRLTVT.

V is TRBV20-1 and J is TRBJ2-1; D perhaps matches TRBD2 (7 bases). V was trimmed by 6 bases and J by 9 bases, leaving 12 bases between them. In germline, CDR1 is DFQATT, CDR2 SNEGSKA (reference sequence). The CDR3 totals 11 residues. CDR3: CSATRGGEQFF. The DNA for the CDR3 is TGCAGTGCGACTAGGGGGGGTGAGCAGTTCTTC.

The chain links TRBV7-2 to TRBJ2-6; D is ambiguous. The CDR3 runs 15 residues. CDR1 is SGHTA and CDR2 is FQGNSA in the germline V gene. V was clipped by 5 bases and J by 0 bases, with 8 bases between them. The CDR3 region is CASSRDVSGANVLTF. The CDR3 coding sequence is TGTGCCAGCAGCCGAGACGTCTCTGGGGCCAACGTCCTGACTTTC.

This clone has only a few counts. The chain couples TRBV6-5 to TRBJ2-7; TRBD1 agrees at 7 bases. J was trimmed by 9 bases and V by 4 bases; bases with no gene match: 18. CDR1 is MNHEY and CDR2 is SVGAGI in the germline V gene. The CDR3 is 16 residues long. CDR3 sequence: CASSSLGGQTLRGQYF. CDR3 nucleotide sequence: TGTGCCAGCAGTTCCCTAGGGGGACAGACACTACGAGGGCAGTACTTC.

This chain joins TRBV30 and TRBJ2-7, with a tentative D call TRBD1 (6 bases). Germline V gene lookup returns CDR1 GTSNPN and CDR2 SVGIG (reference sequence). The CDR3 length is 15 residues. Deletions cut 3 bases from V and 3 bases from J, with 18 bases between. CDR3: CAWSPGHLAIYEQYF. The CDR3 DNA follows: TGTGCCTGGAGCCCGGGACATCTGGCTATCTACGAGCAGTACTTC.

V and J are TRBV15 and TRBJ1-5; the match to TRBD1 covers 7 bases. Looked up from germline, CDR1 is LNHNV and CDR2 is YYDKDF (reference sequence). CDR3 length: 16 residues. The ends lost 1 base at V and 7 bases at J; junction bases unmatched: 10. The CDR3 DNA follows: TGTGCCACCAGCAGAGGGCAGGGGGTCAGAAACCAGCCCCAGCATTTT. Protein sequence: CATSRGQGVRNQPQHF.

The chain combines TRBV5-1 with TRBJ2-7; 8 nucleotides align to TRBD2. J was trimmed by 4 bases and V by 4 bases; bases with no gene match: 25. The CDR3 sequence is 20 residues long. Per germline, CDR1 SGHRS and CDR2 YFSETQ. The CDR3 protein is CASSPTPGAPTSGALYEQYF. The DNA for the CDR3 is TGCGCCAGCAGCCCCACCCCCGGGGCCCCCACTAGCGGTGCTCTATACGAGCAGTACTTC.

This rearrangement joins TRBV5-1 to TRBJ2-2; 8 bases map to TRBD1. V shed 4 bases and J 2 bases; nucleotides not matched to a gene: 7. The CDR3 runs 16 residues. Germline assignment: CDR1 SGHRS and CDR2 YFSETQ. CDR3 in amino acids: CASSLLGQGNTGELFF. CDR3 DNA sequence: TGCGCCAGCAGCCTGCTCGGACAGGGAAACACCGGGGAGCTGTTTTTT.

This clone was seen only a few times. V usage is TRBV28 and J usage is TRBJ2-3; no firm D call. V was pared by 4 bases and J by 4 bases, with 0 bases between. Germline V lookup: CDR1 MDHEN, CDR2 SYDVKM. The CDR3 contains 10 residues. For the CDR3, the DNA is TGTGCCAGCAGTTCAGATACGCAGTATTTT. As protein: CASSSDTQYF. Full variable domain (outside the CDR3, taken from reference TRBV28 and TRBJ2-3): DVKVTQSSRYLVKRTGEKVFLECVQDMDHENMFWYRQDPGLGLRLIYFSYDVKMKEKGDIPEGYSVSREKKERFSLILESASTNQTSMYLCASSSDTQYFGPGTRLTVL.

This clone was observed a handful of times. The chain has TRBV7-7 and TRBJ2-2; perhaps TRBD1 as D (6 bases). Trimming shortened V by 2 bases and J by 6 bases, and 10 bases separated the two germline ends. CDR1 is SSHAT, CDR2 FNYEAQ, per germline (reference sequence). This CDR3 is 14 amino acids long. DNA of the CDR3: TGTGCCAGCAGCTTAAGTCCAGGGGCCGGGGAGCTGTTTTTT. This translates into CASSLSPGAGELFF.

The gene calls are TRBV6-5 and TRBJ2-1; tentatively, D is TRBD1 (5 bases). This CDR3 comprises 13 residues. Between the trimmed V and J ends, which lost 6 bases and 4 bases, there was a span of 10 bases. Germline V gives CDR1 MNHEY, CDR2 SVGAGI. This chain's CDR3 is CASSLDTYNEQFF. Written as DNA, the CDR3 is TGTGCCAGCAGCCTGGACACTTACAATGAGCAGTTCTTC.

In its sample, this clone was seen a few times. The same CDR3 also results from other DNA sequences found in this sample. The chain joins TRBV7-2 to TRBJ2-7, with unresolved D. The CDR3 extends over 11 amino acids. Trimming cost V 8 bases and J 4 bases, with 9 bases left between them. Germline V lookup: CDR1 SGHTA, CDR2 FQGNSA. The CDR3 DNA follows: TGTGCCAGCGGCTCGGGTTACGAGCAGTACTTC. Translated, it gives CASGSGYEQYF.

In its sample, this clone was seen a few times. The chain combines TRBV11-2 with TRBJ2-3; TRBD2 might be the D (5 bases). V lost 2 bases and J 3 bases, leaving 12 bases between the germline ends. The CDR3 length is 15 residues. Germline CDR1 and CDR2: SGHAT and FQNNGV. In nucleotides, the CDR3 is TGTGCCAGCAGCTTAACAAGGGAGAGGACAGATACGCAGTATTTT. Translating it yields CASSLTRERTDTQYF.

The chain employs TRBV6-6 and TRBJ2-4; TRBD2 matches 10 bases. V dropped 7 bases and J dropped 0; count of bases not matched to a gene: 6. There are 16 residues in the CDR3. The germline gives CDR1 MNHNY, CDR2 SVGAGI (reference sequence). The DNA of the CDR3 is TGTGCCAGCAAGCCTAGCGGGAGAGAAGCCAAAAACATTCAGTACTTC. As protein: CASKPSGREAKNIQYF.

This clone was counted a few times. CDR3 loop: CASSVEGGKGYEQYF. The CDR3 DNA reads as TGTGCCAGCAGCGTAGAGGGCGGGAAGGGTTACGAGCAGTACTTC. The genes are TRBV9 and TRBJ2-7; D is perhaps TRBD2 (6 bases). The CDR3 sequence is 15 residues long. V was shortened by 0 bases and J by 4 bases, with 14 bases between the two germline ends. Germline values: CDR1 SGDLS, CDR2 YYNGEE. The variable domain in full, with the rest retrieved from reference TRBV9 and TRBJ2-7, is DSGVTQTPKHLITATGQRVTLRCSPRSGDLSVYWYQQSLDQGLQFLIQYYNGEERAKGNILERFSAQQFPDLHSELNLSSLELGDSALYFCASSVEGGKGYEQYFGPGTRLTVT.